The sequence of this TCR beta chain was determined in a study of cytomegalovirus exposure and HLA in healthy donors. Study summary: HLA-typed donors were the source of approximately 88 million unique TCRs held in an early data release.

PCR amplification relied on 60 Vbeta primers (plus 13 Jbeta primers). The repertoire was sequenced with immunoSEQ multiplex PCR; TCRdb's copy has only in-frame clones and lacks some. The sample has 110,000 or so clones, roughly 76% seen once. The junction had 15 bases not matched to a gene; V was cut back by 3 bases and J by 8 bases. The germline gives CDR1 GTSNPN, CDR2 SVGIG (reference sequence). CDR3 size: 16 residues. The J gene is TRBJ1-4, the V gene TRBV30, with 7 bases aligning to TRBD1. This sequence originates from a woman aged 40 to 49 in good health and CMV-seropositive. The sequencing sample was made of PBMCs. CDR3: CAWRHPTGKRAEKLFF. The CDR3 coding sequence is TGTGCCTGGAGACATCCGACAGGGAAGCGGGCCGAAAAACTGTTTTTT.